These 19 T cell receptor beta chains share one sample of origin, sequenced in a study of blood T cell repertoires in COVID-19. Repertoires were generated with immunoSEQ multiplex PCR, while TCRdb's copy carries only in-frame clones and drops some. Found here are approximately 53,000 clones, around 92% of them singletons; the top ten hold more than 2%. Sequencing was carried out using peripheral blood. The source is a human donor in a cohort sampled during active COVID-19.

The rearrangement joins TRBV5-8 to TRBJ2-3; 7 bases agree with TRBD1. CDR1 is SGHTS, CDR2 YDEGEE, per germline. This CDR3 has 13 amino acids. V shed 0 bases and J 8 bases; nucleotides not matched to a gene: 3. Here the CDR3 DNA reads TGTGCCAGCAGCTTGGACAGGGGTGGTACGCAGTATTTT. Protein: CASSLDRGGTQYF.

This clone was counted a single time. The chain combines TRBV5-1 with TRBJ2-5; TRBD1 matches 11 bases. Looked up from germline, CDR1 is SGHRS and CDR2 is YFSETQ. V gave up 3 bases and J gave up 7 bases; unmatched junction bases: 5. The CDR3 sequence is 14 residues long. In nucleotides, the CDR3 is TGCGCCAGCAGCTCGATAGGACAGGGGGCGACCCAGTACTTC. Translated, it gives CASSSIGQGATQYF.

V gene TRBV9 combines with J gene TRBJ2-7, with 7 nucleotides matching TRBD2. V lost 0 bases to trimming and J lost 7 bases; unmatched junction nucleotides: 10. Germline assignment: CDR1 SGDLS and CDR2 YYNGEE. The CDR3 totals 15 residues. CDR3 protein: CASSVDAGVLGEQYF. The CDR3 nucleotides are TGTGCCAGCAGCGTAGACGCGGGGGTGTTGGGTGAGCAGTACTTC.

The CDR3 spells CASSLSGGLYF. As DNA, the CDR3 is TGCGCCAGCAGCTTATCAGGGGGTTTGTACTTC. The chain has TRBV5-1 and TRBJ2-7; 7 nucleotides line up with TRBD1. This CDR3 is 11 amino acids long. V lost 2 bases, J lost 12 bases, and 5 bases stayed unmatched. CDR1 and CDR2 from the germline V gene are SGHRS and YFSETQ.

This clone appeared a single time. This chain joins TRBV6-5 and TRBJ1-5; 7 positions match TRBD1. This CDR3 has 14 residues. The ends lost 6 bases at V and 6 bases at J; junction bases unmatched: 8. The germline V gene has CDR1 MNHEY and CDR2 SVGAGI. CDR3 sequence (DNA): TGTGCCAGCAGGAAGACAGGGACCGGTCAGCCCCAGCATTTT. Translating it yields CASRKTGTGQPQHF.

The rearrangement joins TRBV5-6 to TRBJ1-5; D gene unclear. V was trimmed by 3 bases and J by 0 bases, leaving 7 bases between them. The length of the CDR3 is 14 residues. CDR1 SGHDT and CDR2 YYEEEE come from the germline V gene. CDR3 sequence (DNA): TGTGCCAGCAGCTCCACTTATAGCAATCAGCCCCAGCATTTT. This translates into CASSSTYSNQPQHF.

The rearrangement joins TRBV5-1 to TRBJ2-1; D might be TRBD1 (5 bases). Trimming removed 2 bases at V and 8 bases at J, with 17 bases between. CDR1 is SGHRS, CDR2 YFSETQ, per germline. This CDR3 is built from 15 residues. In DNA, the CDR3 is TGCGCCAGCAGCTTCCACCAGGGCATCCAGGATGAGCAGTTCTTC. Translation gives CASSFHQGIQDEQFF.

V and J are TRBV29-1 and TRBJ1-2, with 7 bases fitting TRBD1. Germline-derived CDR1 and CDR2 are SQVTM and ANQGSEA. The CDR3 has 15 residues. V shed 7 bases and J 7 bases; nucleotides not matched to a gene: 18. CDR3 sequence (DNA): TGCAGCGAGGGTTTAATCGGCAGGGGGAACGGTGGCTACACCTTC. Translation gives CSEGLIGRGNGGYTF.

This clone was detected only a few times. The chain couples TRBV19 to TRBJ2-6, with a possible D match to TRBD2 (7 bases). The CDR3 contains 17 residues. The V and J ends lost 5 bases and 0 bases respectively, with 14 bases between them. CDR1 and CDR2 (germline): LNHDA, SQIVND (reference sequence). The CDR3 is CASSPGGHPSGANVLTF. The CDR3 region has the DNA TGTGCCAGTAGTCCCGGGGGGCACCCCTCTGGGGCCAACGTCCTGACTTTC.

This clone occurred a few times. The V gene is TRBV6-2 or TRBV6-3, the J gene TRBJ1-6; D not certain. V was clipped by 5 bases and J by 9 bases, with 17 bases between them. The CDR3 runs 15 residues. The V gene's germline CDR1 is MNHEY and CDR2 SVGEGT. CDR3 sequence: CASSLVPSDPSPLHF. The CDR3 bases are TGTGCCAGCAGTCTCGTCCCCAGCGATCCTTCACCCCTCCACTTT.

The CDR3 reads CASSLSQISGANVLTF. The CDR3 DNA reads as TGTGCCAGCAGCTTAAGCCAAATCTCTGGGGCCAACGTCCTGACTTTC. The rearrangement links TRBV7-2 to TRBJ2-6; D is uncertain. The germline V and J ends were trimmed by 2 bases and 0 bases, with 8 bases remaining between them. CDR3 length equals 16 residues. The germline V gene encodes CDR1 SGHTA and CDR2 FQGNSA.

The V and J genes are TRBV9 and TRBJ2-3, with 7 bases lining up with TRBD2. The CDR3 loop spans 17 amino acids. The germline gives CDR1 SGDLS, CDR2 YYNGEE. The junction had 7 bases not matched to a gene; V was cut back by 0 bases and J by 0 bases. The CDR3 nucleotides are TGTGCCAGCAGCGTAGGATCTAGCGGAGATAGCACAGATACGCAGTATTTT. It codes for CASSVGSSGDSTDTQYF.

CDR3 loop: CASRDSATGGGYTF. The CDR3 DNA reads as TGCGCCAGCAGGGACAGTGCAACCGGGGGGGGCTACACCTTC. V and J are TRBV10-2 and TRBJ1-2; a weak D match, TRBD1 (6 bases). There are 14 residues in the CDR3. CDR1 is WSHSY, CDR2 SAAADI, per germline. The V end lost 6 bases, the J end lost 8 bases, and 19 bases lay between the germline ends.

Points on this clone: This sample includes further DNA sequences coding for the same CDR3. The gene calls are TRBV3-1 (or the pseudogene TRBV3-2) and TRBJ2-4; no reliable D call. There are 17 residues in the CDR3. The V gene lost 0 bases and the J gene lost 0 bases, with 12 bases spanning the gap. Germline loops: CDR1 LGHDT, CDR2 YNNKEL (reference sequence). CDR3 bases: TGTGCCAGCAGCCAAGAGCCAGGCCCACTAGCCAAAAACATTCAGTACTTC. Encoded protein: CASSQEPGPLAKNIQYF.

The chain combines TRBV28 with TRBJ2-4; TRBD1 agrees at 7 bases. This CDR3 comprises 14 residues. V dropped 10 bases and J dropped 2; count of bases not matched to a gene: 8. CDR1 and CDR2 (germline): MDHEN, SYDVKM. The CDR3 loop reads CATSTGASKNIQYF. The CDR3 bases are TGTGCCACTTCAACAGGGGCGTCCAAAAACATTCAGTACTTC. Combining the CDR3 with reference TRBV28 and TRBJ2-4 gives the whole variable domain DVKVTQSSRYLVKRTGEKVFLECVQDMDHENMFWYRQDPGLGLRLIYFSYDVKMKEKGDIPEGYSVSREKKERFSLILESASTNQTSMYLCATSTGASKNIQYFGAGTRLSVL.

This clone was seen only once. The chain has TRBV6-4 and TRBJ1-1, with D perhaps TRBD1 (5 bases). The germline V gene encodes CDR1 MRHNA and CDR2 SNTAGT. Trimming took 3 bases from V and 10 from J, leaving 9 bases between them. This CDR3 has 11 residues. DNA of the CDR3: TGTGCCAGCAGTGAGCGGGGCGTAGCTTTCTTT. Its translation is CASSERGVAFF.

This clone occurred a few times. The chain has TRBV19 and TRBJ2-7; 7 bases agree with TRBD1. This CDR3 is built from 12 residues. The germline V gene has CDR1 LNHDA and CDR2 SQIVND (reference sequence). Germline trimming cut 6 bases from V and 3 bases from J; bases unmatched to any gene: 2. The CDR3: CASSPGGYEQYF. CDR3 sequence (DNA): TGTGCCAGTAGCCCAGGGGGCTACGAGCAGTACTTC.

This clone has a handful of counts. CDR3 protein: CASSLRDYGYEQYF. CDR3 sequence (DNA): TGTGCCAGCAGCTTACGGGACTACGGCTACGAGCAGTACTTC. The chain uses TRBV7-8 and TRBJ2-7, with 7 bases identical to TRBD2. The V and J ends lost 2 bases and 3 bases, in that order; junction bases with no gene match: 4. The CDR3 has 14 amino acids. Germline CDR1 and CDR2: SGHVS and FQNEAQ.

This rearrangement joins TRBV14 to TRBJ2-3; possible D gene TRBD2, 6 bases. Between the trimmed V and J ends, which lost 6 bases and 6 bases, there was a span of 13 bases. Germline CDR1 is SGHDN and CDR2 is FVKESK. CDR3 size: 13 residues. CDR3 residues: CASRAGTHDTQYF. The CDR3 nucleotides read TGTGCCAGCAGAGCGGGTACCCACGATACGCAGTATTTT.